Shown below are 25 T cell receptor beta chains from a single sample sequenced in a study of T-cell reconstitution after alpha-beta-depleted transplantation in children (dated by TCRdb to about 2016). Libraries were made using PCR. Sequencing was performed on an Illumina HiSeq 2500. TCR library preparation used molecular barcoding, with unique molecular identifiers applied to normalize quantification of the TCRbeta repertoire. TCRdb reprocessed the public reads (quality trimming at Q25 with fastp, clone calling with MiXCR) and kept in-frame beta chains. Each CDR3 protein gets just one entry, which takes the most common genes and DNA from the rows behind it. For this sample there are roughly 220,000 distinct CDR3 sequences; approximately 9.8% appear just once. About 5.4% of the sample lies in the top ten. The specimen was PBMCs from the stem cell graft donor, collected from the stem cell graft. The source is a human donor who donated a stem cell graft to a child with SCID.

This clonotype came up many times. The gene calls are TRBV4-1 and TRBJ1-2, with TRBD1 matching 9 bases. V was clipped by 4 bases and J by 0 bases; unmatched bases: 9. This CDR3 is 17 amino acids long. The germline V gene encodes CDR1 MGHRA and CDR2 YSYEKL. CDR3 residues: CASSPGTGRGANYGYTF. CDR3 DNA sequence: TGCGCCAGCAGCCCTGGGACAGGGAGGGGTGCTAACTATGGCTACACCTTC.

The chain uses TRBV5-1 and TRBJ2-7; 8 nucleotides align to TRBD1. The ends lost 0 bases at V and 5 bases at J; junction bases unmatched: 4. The CDR3 has 14 residues. Germline lookup yields CDR1 SGHRS and CDR2 YFSETQ. Here the CDR3 reads CASSLGQGANEQYF. CDR3 sequence (DNA): TGCGCCAGCAGCTTGGGGCAGGGGGCCAACGAGCAGTACTTC.

In its sample, this clonotype was seen many times. The chain has TRBV12-3 or TRBV12-4 and TRBJ1-1, with D possibly matching TRBD1 (5 bases). Trimming took 5 bases from V and 4 from J, leaving 14 bases between them. The CDR3 covers 14 residues. CDR3 coding DNA: TGTGCCAGCAGTAACCGTGGGGGGAGCACTGAAGCTTTCTTT. Translating it yields CASSNRGGSTEAFF.

V and J are TRBV6-6 and TRBJ1-6, with D unresolved. Trimming removed 6 bases from V and 9 bases from J, with 12 bases in between. Germline assignment: CDR1 MNHNY and CDR2 SVGAGI (reference sequence). The CDR3 sequence is 13 residues long. CDR3 DNA: TGTGCCAGCAGATCTGCTGGGCGTTCACCCCTCCACTTT. It is translated as CASRSAGRSPLHF.

This clonotype was recorded at least ten times. The chain links TRBV12-3 or TRBV12-4 to TRBJ1-1, with D unclear. There are 12 residues in the CDR3. Trimming cost V 2 bases and J 4 bases, with 5 bases left between them. The CDR3 bases are TGTGCCAGCAGTTTACCACGCACTGAAGCTTTCTTT. This gives the protein CASSLPRTEAFF.

This clonotype was found many times. V gene TRBV6-5 combines with J gene TRBJ1-2, with 7 positions matching TRBD1. The germline CDR1 and CDR2 sequences are MNHEY and SVGAGI. V gave up 2 bases and J gave up 4 bases; unmatched junction bases: 10. CDR3 size: 16 residues. In DNA form, the CDR3 reads TGTGCCAGCAGTTACCGACAGGGTGAGGAGGGCTATGGCTACACCTTC. This encodes CASSYRQGEEGYGYTF.

This clonotype was counted at least ten times. The genes are TRBV6-1 and TRBJ1-5, with a tentative D call TRBD1 (5 bases). The CDR3 length is 15 residues. V lost 6 bases and J 1 base, leaving 13 bases between the germline ends. Per germline, CDR1 MNHNS and CDR2 SASEGT. CDR3 loop: CASRDRGFSNQPQHF. For the CDR3, the DNA is TGTGCCAGCAGGGATAGGGGTTTCAGCAATCAGCCCCAGCATTTT.

This clonotype was detected ten times or more. The chain recombines TRBV3-1 with TRBJ2-7; D may be TRBD2 (6 bases). The germline CDR1 and CDR2 sequences are LGHDT and YNNKEL (reference sequence). V was trimmed by 0 bases and J by 6 bases, leaving 12 bases between them. CDR3 size: 14 residues. Here the CDR3 DNA reads TGTGCCAGCAGCCAAGATCTTTTGGAGGGCGAGCAGTACTTC. Translating gives CASSQDLLEGEQYF.

This clonotype was recorded at least ten times. The rearrangement links TRBV7-9 to TRBJ1-1; D gene unclear. Trimming removed 4 bases from V and 3 bases from J, with 6 bases in between. Per the germline V gene, CDR1 is SEHNR and CDR2 is FQNEAQ (reference sequence). The CDR3 runs 12 residues. Here the CDR3 reads CASSWADTEAFF. The CDR3 DNA reads TGTGCCAGCAGCTGGGCGGACACTGAAGCTTTCTTT.

This clonotype turned up a few times. The chain links TRBV20-1 to TRBJ1-5; no firm D call. Germline-derived CDR1 and CDR2 are DFQATT and SNEGSKA (reference sequence). Trimming stripped 7 bases from V and 7 bases from J, with 23 bases between. The CDR3 loop spans 15 amino acids. The CDR3 coding sequence is TGCAGTGTCCCGCTCCGGACCGGAACTGACCAGCCCCAGCATTTT. Encoded protein: CSVPLRTGTDQPQHF.

This clonotype was seen only a few times. The gene calls are TRBV5-1 and TRBJ2-5; 12 nucleotides match TRBD2. This CDR3 comprises 16 residues. V lost 4 bases to trimming and J lost 1 base; unmatched junction nucleotides: 5. The germline V gene has CDR1 SGHRS and CDR2 YFSETQ. The CDR3: CASSRGLAGFQETQYF. The CDR3 nucleotides read TGCGCCAGCAGCAGAGGACTAGCGGGGTTCCAAGAGACCCAGTACTTC.

This clonotype was recorded a few times. J is TRBJ1-1 and V is TRBV30, with TRBD1 matching 7 bases. CDR3 size: 14 residues. Per germline, CDR1 GTSNPN and CDR2 SVGIG (reference sequence). With 3 bases clipped from V and 1 base from J, the junction kept 5 bases outside the gene matches. The DNA of the CDR3 is TGTGCCTGGAGCGCACAGGGGCGGAACACTGAAGCTTTCTTT. As protein: CAWSAQGRNTEAFF.

This clonotype has a count of ten or more. The chain couples TRBV5-5 to TRBJ1-2; D is perhaps TRBD1 (5 bases). The germline V and J ends were trimmed by 0 bases and 4 bases, with 13 bases remaining between them. The CDR3 consists of 15 residues. Per germline, CDR1 SGHKS and CDR2 YYEKEE (reference sequence). The CDR3: CASSLARGAGYGYTF. CDR3 nucleotide sequence: TGTGCCAGCAGCTTGGCCCGGGGCGCGGGCTATGGCTACACCTTC.

This clonotype occurred many times. The J gene is TRBJ2-3, the V gene TRBV6-1; weak D call: TRBD1 (5 bases). Germline V gives CDR1 MNHNS, CDR2 SASEGT. The CDR3 runs to 13 residues. V was trimmed by 8 bases and J by 1 base, leaving 10 bases between them. The DNA of the CDR3 is TGTGCCAGCGGAACAGGTCGCACAGATACGCAGTATTTT. As protein: CASGTGRTDTQYF.

In this sample, this clonotype turned up a few times. The V call is TRBV24-1, the J call TRBJ1-5; TRBD1 matches at 8 bases. CDR1 is KGHDR and CDR2 is SFDVKD in the germline V gene. With V trimmed by 9 bases and J by 2 bases, 8 bases remained unmatched. The CDR3 covers 15 residues. This chain's CDR3 is CATSDRGWGNQPQHF. The CDR3 bases are TGTGCCACCTCCGACAGGGGCTGGGGCAATCAGCCCCAGCATTTT.

Many counts were recorded for this clonotype. J is TRBJ2-5 and V is TRBV20-1, with D perhaps given as TRBD1 or TRBD2 (5 bases each). Trimming left V 4 bases short and J 0 bases short, with 15 bases between. CDR1 is DFQATT and CDR2 is SNEGSKA in the germline V gene (reference sequence). The CDR3 totals 15 residues. The CDR3 DNA reads TGCAGTGCTAAGGCCGTCTTGGGGGACCAAGAGACCCAGTACTTC. Protein product: CSAKAVLGDQETQYF.

This clonotype has a count of ten or more. The junction differs from germline at one of its ends, possibly a read error. The chain couples TRBV27 to TRBJ2-1; perhaps TRBD1 as D (5 bases). The V gene's germline CDR1 is MNHEY and CDR2 SMNVEV (reference sequence). This CDR3 is built from 14 residues. CDR3 amino acids: CASWGPPSDNEQFF. CDR3 sequence (DNA): TGTGCCAGCTGGGGCCCTCCCTCCGACAATGAGCAGTTCTTC.

This clonotype was observed at least ten times. V gene TRBV15 combines with J gene TRBJ2-1; D remains unclear. Trimming pared 3 bases from V and 0 bases from J, leaving 12 bases between. The V gene's germline CDR1 is LNHNV and CDR2 YYDKDF (reference sequence). The CDR3 sequence is 16 residues long. The CDR3 bases are TGTGCCACCAGCAGTCGGACCCTCAGCTCCTACAATGAGCAGTTCTTC. It specifies CATSSRTLSSYNEQFF.

In this sample, this clonotype turned up a few times. The rearrangement joins TRBV18 to TRBJ1-1; TRBD1 matches 9 bases. The CDR3 consists of 15 residues. Germline V gene lookup returns CDR1 KGHSH and CDR2 LQKENI. V lost 3 bases, J lost 7 bases, and 9 bases stayed unmatched. The CDR3 DNA sequence: TGTGCCAGCTCACCCTCGGACAGGGGTCTTGGTGAAGCTTTCTTT. Translation gives CASSPSDRGLGEAFF.

This clonotype was observed many times. V and J are TRBV29-1 and TRBJ1-1; D uncertain. The germline CDR1 and CDR2 sequences are SQVTM and ANQGSEA. This CDR3 has 14 residues. V shed 4 bases and J shed 0 bases, with 12 bases lying between them. CDR3 bases: TGCAGCGTTGTGCCTTTCAACGTGAACACTGAAGCTTTCTTT. Its translation: CSVVPFNVNTEAFF.

The chain links TRBV7-9 to TRBJ1-2; D remains ambiguous. Germline V CDR1 and CDR2: SEHNR, FQNEAQ (reference sequence). The CDR3 runs 15 residues. Trimming cost V 5 bases and J 8 bases, with 21 bases left between them. CDR3 in DNA: TGTGCCAGCAGCCCGATCACAGAGACTGGCTACGGCTACACCTTC. This sequence encodes CASSPITETGYGYTF.

This clonotype was picked up many times. The chain uses TRBV4-3 and TRBJ1-2; weak D call: TRBD1 (5 bases). Deletions cut 0 bases from V and 6 bases from J, with 11 bases between. The CDR3 sequence is 14 residues long. Germline assignment: CDR1 LGHNA and CDR2 YSLEER. CDR3 residues: CASSQETGDDGYTF. CDR3 bases: TGCGCCAGCAGCCAAGAAACCGGGGACGATGGCTACACCTTC.

The CDR3 nucleotides read TGTGCCAGCAGCCCTATATCCCTTCCCGGGGGCACCTACAATGAGCAGTTCTTC. Translated: CASSPISLPGGTYNEQFF. The V call is TRBV11-2, the J call TRBJ2-1; possibly TRBD1 or TRBD2 for D (6 bases each). V was shortened by 5 bases and J by 2 bases, with 22 bases between the two germline ends. CDR1 SGHAT and CDR2 FQNNGV come from the germline V gene. The CDR3 runs to 18 residues. Full variable domain (rest looked up from reference TRBV11-2 and TRBJ2-1): EAGVAQSPRYKIIEKRQSVAFWCNPISGHATLYWYQQILGQGPKLLIQFQNNGVVDDSQLPKDRFSAERLKGVDSTLKIQPAKLEDSAVYLCASSPISLPGGTYNEQFFGPGTRLTVL.

The chain is built from TRBV5-1 and TRBJ2-3; D is unresolved. V was pared by 0 bases and J by 2 bases, with 16 bases between. In germline, CDR1 is SGHRS, CDR2 YFSETQ. This CDR3 comprises 17 residues. The DNA of the CDR3 is TGCGCCAGCAGCTTGGGGACGTCAGCAACCTCCACAGATACGCAGTATTTT. Amino acids: CASSLGTSATSTDTQYF.

This clonotype has ten or more counts. V usage is TRBV7-9 and J usage is TRBJ2-7; D is uncertain. V lost 5 bases to trimming and J lost 3 bases, with 5 bases between them. This CDR3 spans 11 amino acids. Germline loops: CDR1 SEHNR, CDR2 FQNEAQ (reference sequence). Here the CDR3 DNA reads TGTGCCAGCAGCGTACTCTACGAGCAGTACTTC. Its protein product is CASSVLYEQYF.